Shown below are 7 T cell receptor beta chains from a single sample sequenced in a study of TIL therapy for anti-PD-1-resistant metastatic lung cancer. The libraries were made with immunoSEQ v3. The table came from immunoSEQ multiplex PCR; TCRdb's copy has only in-frame clones and leaves some out. The sample holds about 52,000 clones, approximately 79% seen once. Time point of the sample: pre-treatment sample, taken before nivolumab and TIL therapy. Sequences were derived from blood, sampled at baseline. The source of these receptors is a woman aged 25-80 years with non-small cell lung cancer.

The chain links TRBV7-3 to TRBJ2-2; D gene ambiguous. Germline CDR1 is SGHTA and CDR2 is FQGTGA. With 7 bases removed from V and 3 bases from J, the gap between germline ends came to 12 bases. CDR3 length: 14 residues. CDR3 in amino acids: CASTLAGHTGELFF. The CDR3 coding sequence is TGTGCCAGCACCCTCGCCGGGCACACCGGGGAGCTGTTTTTT.

The gene calls are TRBV28 and TRBJ2-7, with D possibly matching TRBD2 (6 bases). Germline CDR1 MDHEN, CDR2 SYDVKM. Trimming shortened V by 8 bases and J by 1 base, and 12 bases separated the two germline ends. The CDR3 runs 13 residues. CDR3 sequence: CASGLPESYEQYF. The DNA of the CDR3 is TGTGCCAGCGGACTACCCGAGTCCTACGAGCAGTACTTC. Filled out from reference TRBV28 and TRBJ2-7, the complete variable domain reads DVKVTQSSRYLVKRTGEKVFLECVQDMDHENMFWYRQDPGLGLRLIYFSYDVKMKEKGDIPEGYSVSREKKERFSLILESASTNQTSMYLCASGLPESYEQYFGPGTRLTVT.

The chain carries TRBV2 and TRBJ2-1; 7 bases fit TRBD1. V shed 2 bases, J shed 8 bases, and the junction held 15 bases outside the gene matches. This CDR3 is 17 amino acids long. From germline, CDR1 is SNHLY and CDR2 FYNNEI. CDR3 amino acids: CASSESRGNLLADEQFF. The CDR3 DNA reads TGTGCCAGCAGTGAAAGCAGGGGGAACCTCCTGGCGGATGAGCAGTTCTTC.

This clone was seen more than once but under ten times. V and J are TRBV28 and TRBJ1-1, with D possibly being TRBD1 (5 bases). Trimming removed 9 bases at V and 4 bases at J, with 18 bases between. The CDR3 has 14 residues. The germline gives CDR1 MDHEN, CDR2 SYDVKM. The CDR3 reads CASLLSQGGTEAFF. Written as DNA, the CDR3 is TGTGCCAGTCTACTGTCCCAGGGTGGCACTGAAGCTTTCTTT.

The chain joins TRBV7-8 to TRBJ1-4; 8 bases fit TRBD1. CDR3 length equals 16 residues. The germline CDR1 and CDR2 sequences are SGHVS and FQNEAQ. Germline trimming cut 4 bases from V and 3 bases from J; bases unmatched to any gene: 7. CDR3 loop: CASSSPGQGPNEKLFF. The CDR3 DNA reads TGTGCCAGCAGCTCCCCTGGACAGGGACCTAATGAAAAACTGTTTTTT.

This sequence joins TRBV11-1 and TRBJ1-3, with D hard to call. The CDR3 loop spans 15 amino acids. Germline V gene sequence: CDR1 SGHAT, CDR2 FQDESV (reference sequence). V lost 5 bases, J lost 4 bases, and 15 bases lay in between. In DNA, the CDR3 is TGTGCCAGCAGCGGCCGGGAATCTTTGGGAAACACCATATATTTT. Translating it yields CASSGRESLGNTIYF.

The count of this clone is one. J is TRBJ1-1 and V is TRBV5-4, with a tentative D call TRBD1 (5 bases). Germline values: CDR1 SGHNT, CDR2 YYREEE (reference sequence). Trimming removed 0 bases at V and 4 bases at J, with 10 bases between. The CDR3 length is 14 residues. CDR3 nucleotides: TGTGCCAGCAGCTTGGGAGGGGACGGCACTGAAGCTTTCTTT. Translating gives CASSLGGDGTEAFF.